These 13 T cell receptor beta chains came from one sample sequenced in a study of shared clonotypes between healthy human individuals. Sequenced by immunoSEQ multiplex PCR; TCRdb stores in-frame clones only, minus some. The sample comprises 2 million to 2.5 million clones, roughly 93% of which are singletons, and approximately 0.35% rests with the top ten. Specimen: naive CD4+ T cells from PBMCs. Described subset: CD45RA+ positively selected. These receptors were taken from a man between 18 and 29 years old in good health. Some clones in this sample may be carry-over from other donors' samples.

The rearrangement joins TRBV18 to TRBJ2-3; tentatively, D is TRBD1 (6 bases). The CDR3 totals 14 residues. Trimming cost V 5 bases and J 1 base, with 10 bases left between them. Per the germline V gene, CDR1 is KGHSH and CDR2 is LQKENI. The CDR3 here is CASSDRWGTDTQYF. CDR3 coding DNA: TGTGCCAGCTCAGACAGGTGGGGCACAGATACGCAGTATTTT.

Note on this clone: The sample carries other DNA sequences with the same CDR3. The J gene is TRBJ2-3, the V gene TRBV4-2, with TRBD2 as a possible D gene (5 bases). The CDR3 consists of 15 residues. Germline lookup yields CDR1 LGHNA and CDR2 YNFKEQ. Trimming removed 1 base from V and 1 base from J, with 9 bases in between. The CDR3 loop reads CASSQGLAGTDTQYF. The CDR3 DNA is TGTGCCAGCAGCCAAGGTCTAGCAGGCACAGATACGCAGTATTTT.

This clone was seen a single time. This sequence joins TRBV2 and TRBJ2-5; D is undetermined. This CDR3 has 14 residues. CDR1 and CDR2 (germline): SNHLY, FYNNEI. Trimming stripped 6 bases from V and 5 bases from J, with 16 bases between. The CDR3 DNA reads TGTGCCAGCAGACGTACGACTTATGGCGAGACCCAGTACTTC. This gives the protein CASRRTTYGETQYF.

This chain joins TRBV7-3 and TRBJ2-1; 8 positions match TRBD2. From germline, CDR1 is SGHTA and CDR2 FQGTGA. The CDR3 extends over 15 amino acids. V trimming: 0 bases; J trimming: 7 bases; junction bases outside the gene matches: 5. CDR3 nucleotides: TGTGCCAGCAGCTTAACGCGGGAGGTGGGGAATGAGCAGTTCTTC. This encodes CASSLTREVGNEQFF.

The V and J genes are TRBV28 and TRBJ1-5; D unclear. The CDR3 has 15 amino acids. Trimming removed 8 bases at V and 2 bases at J, with 16 bases between. CDR1 is MDHEN, CDR2 SYDVKM, per germline. The CDR3 bases are TGTGCCAGCCGCGGGAGGAAGGGAGGCAATCAGCCCCAGCATTTT. Translated, it gives CASRGRKGGNQPQHF.

V usage is TRBV19 and J usage is TRBJ1-4, with D unresolved. Germline CDR1 is LNHDA and CDR2 is SQIVND (reference sequence). This CDR3 contains 13 residues. V gave up 5 bases and J gave up 4 bases, with 8 bases separating them. CDR3: CASSPPVNEKLFF. The CDR3 region has the DNA TGTGCCAGTAGTCCCCCGGTTAATGAAAAACTGTTTTTT.

The genes are TRBV5-5 and TRBJ1-2; D unclear. V was clipped by 0 bases and J by 11 bases, with 20 bases between them. The CDR3 is 15 amino acids. Germline CDR1 is SGHKS and CDR2 is YYEKEE (reference sequence). CDR3: CASSLDWSGPSGYTF. In DNA, the CDR3 is TGTGCCAGCAGCTTGGATTGGAGCGGACCGAGTGGGTACACCTTC.

CDR3 amino acids: CASSGGQGTTEAFF. CDR3 in DNA: TGTGCCAGCAGTGGTGGACAGGGGACCACTGAAGCTTTCTTT. The V gene is TRBV6-5, the J gene TRBJ1-1; 9 positions match TRBD1. CDR1 and CDR2 (germline): MNHEY, SVGAGI. CDR3 length: 14 amino acids. J was trimmed by 4 bases and V by 5 bases; bases with no gene match: 5.

CDR3 sequence reads: CASTRTSGSFADTQYF. The CDR3 DNA is TGTGCCAGCACTCGGACTAGCGGGAGTTTCGCAGATACGCAGTATTTT. The chain joins TRBV2 to TRBJ2-3, with 13 positions matching TRBD2. Germline V lookup: CDR1 SNHLY, CDR2 FYNNEI. The V segment lost 7 bases and the J segment 4 bases; nucleotides outside the gene matches: 8. This CDR3 is built from 16 residues.

CDR3 region: CASSRGPWNTEAFF. DNA of the CDR3: TGTGCCAGCAGCCGTGGCCCGTGGAACACTGAAGCTTTCTTT. This sequence joins TRBV7-9 and TRBJ1-1, with D unresolved. Germline CDR1 reads SEHNR; CDR2 reads FQNEAQ (reference sequence). With 5 bases removed from V and 1 base from J, the gap between germline ends came to 11 bases. CDR3 length: 14 residues. Filled out from reference TRBV7-9 and TRBJ1-1, the complete variable domain reads DTGVSQNPRHKITKRGQNVTFRCDPISEHNRLYWYRQTLGQGPEFLTYFQNEAQLEKSRLLSDRFSAERPKGSFSTLEIQRTEQGDSAMYLCASSRGPWNTEAFFGQGTRLTVV.

The rearrangement joins TRBV20-1 to TRBJ1-1, with a tentative D call TRBD1 (5 bases). The CDR3 loop spans 11 amino acids. CDR1 and CDR2 (germline): DFQATT, SNEGSKA (reference sequence). Here the CDR3 reads CVADRNTEAFF. CDR3 sequence (DNA): TGCGTGGCCGACAGGAACACTGAAGCTTTCTTT.

This rearrangement joins TRBV7-3 to TRBJ2-3; TRBD1 agrees at 10 bases. This CDR3 contains 14 residues. CDR1 is SGHTA, CDR2 FQGTGA, per germline. Losses at the gene ends were 5 bases for V and 4 bases for J; bases not matched to a gene: 3. The CDR3 protein is CASSPGQGADTQYF. The CDR3 DNA reads TGTGCCAGCAGCCCCGGACAGGGGGCAGATACGCAGTATTTT.

This clone has only one observation. The gene calls are TRBV6-1 and TRBJ2-7; D is possibly TRBD1 or TRBD2 (5 bases each). This CDR3 has 15 amino acids. Germline CDR1 reads MNHNS; CDR2 reads SASEGT. V lost 5 bases and J 0 bases, leaving 14 bases between the germline ends. The CDR3 protein is CASSFRDRHSYEQYF. The CDR3 DNA reads as TGTGCCAGCAGTTTCCGGGACCGTCACTCCTACGAGCAGTACTTC.